This T cell receptor (beta chain) was recorded in a study of identical twins. The CDR3 is 14 amino acids. Germline values: CDR1 SGHDT, CDR2 YYEEEE. The V and J ends lost 5 bases and 8 bases, in that order; junction bases with no gene match: 12. Template switching added a universal primer site; cDNA carried unique molecular identifiers. TCRdb reanalysed the 5' RACE reads using MiXCR and keeps one entry per CDR3 protein. Altogether about 790,000 distinct CDR3 sequences are present, around a sixth being singletons, with the ten largest covering about an eighth. These data also formed part of another study, on T cells expressing NK-cell markers. Per that paper: The authors sequenced eight donors, of whom seven were HCMV-seropositive and one was seronegative.

Sequencing input: PBMCs. The TCR originated in a woman aged 18 to 35 in good health. This chain connects TRBV5-6 to TRBJ1-1, with 7 bases lining up with TRBD1. CDR3 region: CASSSGQRRREAFF. CDR3 nucleotide sequence: TGTGCCAGCAGTTCGGGACAGAGAAGAAGGGAAGCTTTCTTT.